The 14 T cell receptor beta chains below come from one sample, sequenced in a study of blood T cell repertoires in COVID-19. Clones were sequenced by immunoSEQ multiplex PCR, and TCRdb holds only the in-frame ones, with some missing. The data contain hundreds of thousands of clones, about 88% of them singletons. Material for sequencing was PBMCs or T cells enriched from blood (not recorded which). All receptors derive from a woman aged 60 to 75 who had recovered from COVID-19.

The rearrangement joins TRBV30 to TRBJ2-6, with 8 bases fitting TRBD1. The CDR3 consists of 16 residues. From germline, CDR1 is GTSNPN and CDR2 SVGIG (reference sequence). V shed 4 bases, J shed 2 bases, and the junction held 7 bases outside the gene matches. CDR3 in amino acids: CAWKSGGLTGANVLTF. The DNA for the CDR3 is TGTGCCTGGAAGTCAGGGGGCTTAACTGGGGCCAACGTCCTGACTTTC.

The CDR3 coding sequence is TGTGCCAGCAGCAGGGGGTACGAGCAGTACTTC. This gives the protein CASSRGYEQYF. The rearrangement links TRBV6-2 or TRBV6-3 to TRBJ2-7, with 7 bases that match TRBD1. With V trimmed by 6 bases and J by 4 bases, 0 bases remained unmatched. Germline V gene data show CDR1 as MNHEY and CDR2 as SVGEGT. The CDR3 totals 11 residues.

This rearrangement joins TRBV7-2 to TRBJ2-1; 7 nucleotides line up with TRBD2. CDR1 and CDR2 (germline): SGHTA, FQGNSA. The CDR3 sequence is 17 residues long. After removal of 5 bases from V and 4 bases from J, the junction contained 14 bases not matched to a gene. CDR3 DNA sequence: TGTGCCAGCAGCCCTCGGTGGTCAGCGGGGCGGTACAATGAGCAGTTCTTC. This encodes CASSPRWSAGRYNEQFF.

The chain carries TRBV5-6 and TRBJ2-7, with TRBD1 matching 9 bases. The germline CDR1 and CDR2 sequences are SGHDT and YYEEEE. The CDR3 spans 15 residues. J was trimmed by 7 bases and V by 0 bases; bases with no gene match: 8. The CDR3 spells CASSLVGTGTGEQYF. The DNA for the CDR3 is TGTGCCAGCAGCTTGGTGGGGACAGGGACCGGGGAGCAGTACTTC.

The chain recombines TRBV5-5 with TRBJ2-5; D is uncertain. CDR1 SGHKS and CDR2 YYEKEE come from the germline V gene (reference sequence). The CDR3 totals 13 residues. With 1 base removed from V and 1 base from J, the gap between germline ends came to 5 bases. The chain's CDR3 is CASSLPSQETQYF. The DNA for the CDR3 is TGTGCCAGCAGCTTGCCCAGCCAAGAGACCCAGTACTTC.

This chain uses TRBV16 with TRBJ2-1; 9 positions agree with TRBD1. V shed 0 bases, J shed 5 bases, and the junction held 2 bases outside the gene matches. The germline CDR1 and CDR2 sequences are KGHSY and FQNENV. The CDR3 sequence is 15 residues long. CDR3 coding DNA: TGTGCCAGCAGCCAATCGGGGACAGGGAACAATGAGCAGTTCTTC. This sequence encodes CASSQSGTGNNEQFF.

The gene calls are TRBV12-5 and TRBJ1-5; TRBD1 agrees at 8 bases. CDR1 and CDR2 (germline): LGHNT, FRNRAP. The CDR3 loop spans 13 amino acids. The ends lost 5 bases at V and 5 bases at J; junction bases unmatched: 2. DNA of the CDR3: TGTGCTAGTGGTCCGGGACAGGATCAGCCCCAGCATTTT. It specifies CASGPGQDQPQHF.

CDR3 sequence reads: CSVERGLAYGYTF. CDR3 bases: TGCAGCGTTGAAAGGGGGCTAGCCTATGGCTACACCTTC. The V gene is TRBV29-1, the J gene TRBJ1-2; 7 bases map to TRBD1. The CDR3 is 13 residues long. The trim removed 2 bases at V and 4 bases at J, leaving 4 bases unmatched. Germline CDR1 SQVTM, CDR2 ANQGSEA.

The chain is built from TRBV29-1 and TRBJ1-2, with D maybe TRBD1 (6 bases). V lost 3 bases and J 3 bases, leaving 14 bases between the germline ends. The CDR3 runs 14 residues. CDR1 is SQVTM, CDR2 ANQGSEA, per germline. The CDR3 bases are TGCAGCGTTGACATCAGGGGTGGCGACTATGGCTACACCTTC. It translates to CSVDIRGGDYGYTF. Together with reference TRBV29-1 and TRBJ1-2, the CDR3 gives the full variable domain: SAVISQKPSRDICQRGTSLTIQCQVDSQVTMMFWYRQQPGQSLTLIATANQGSEATYESGFVIDKFPISRPNLTFSTLTVSNMSPEDSSIYLCSVDIRGGDYGYTFGSGTRLTVV.

The chain combines TRBV15 with TRBJ1-1, with 7 bases aligning to TRBD1. CDR1 and CDR2 (germline): LNHNV, YYDKDF (reference sequence). The CDR3 runs 14 residues. The V and J ends lost 0 bases and 4 bases, in that order; junction bases with no gene match: 2. CDR3 in amino acids: CATSRDAGGTEAFF. CDR3 in DNA: TGTGCCACCAGCAGAGATGCAGGGGGCACTGAAGCTTTCTTT.

The chain is built from TRBV27 and TRBJ1-5, with a weak D call TRBD1 (6 bases). This CDR3 spans 13 amino acids. V was trimmed by 6 bases and J by 7 bases, leaving 13 bases between them. The germline V gene has CDR1 MNHEY and CDR2 SMNVEV (reference sequence). The CDR3 DNA reads as TGTGCCAGCAGCCGGGACACTACGCAGCCCCAGCATTTT. This codes for CASSRDTTQPQHF.

V gene TRBV24-1 combines with J gene TRBJ2-3; 7 bases are a match to TRBD1. V gave up 4 bases and J gave up 8 bases; unmatched junction bases: 5. The CDR3 covers 13 residues. The V gene's germline CDR1 is KGHDR and CDR2 SFDVKD. CDR3 in amino acids: CATSDPAGGTQYF. The CDR3 bases are TGTGCCACCAGTGACCCCGCAGGGGGTACGCAGTATTTT.

This rearrangement joins TRBV5-4 to TRBJ1-6, with unresolved D. Trimming removed 0 bases from V and 10 bases from J, with 17 bases in between. The CDR3 contains 16 residues. The germline V gene encodes CDR1 SGHNT and CDR2 YYREEE (reference sequence). The CDR3 DNA follows: TGTGCCAGCAGCTTGGGGGCTACGGGATCTAAATCACCCCTCCACTTT. Amino acid sequence: CASSLGATGSKSPLHF.

The chain joins TRBV6-1 to TRBJ1-2; possible D gene TRBD1, 5 bases. Trimming removed 1 base from V and 7 bases from J, with 13 bases in between. Germline V gene data show CDR1 as MNHNS and CDR2 as SASEGT. The CDR3 runs 14 residues. The CDR3 region is CASSEVIGEGGYTF. CDR3 DNA sequence: TGTGCCAGCAGTGAAGTCATAGGGGAGGGTGGCTACACCTTC.